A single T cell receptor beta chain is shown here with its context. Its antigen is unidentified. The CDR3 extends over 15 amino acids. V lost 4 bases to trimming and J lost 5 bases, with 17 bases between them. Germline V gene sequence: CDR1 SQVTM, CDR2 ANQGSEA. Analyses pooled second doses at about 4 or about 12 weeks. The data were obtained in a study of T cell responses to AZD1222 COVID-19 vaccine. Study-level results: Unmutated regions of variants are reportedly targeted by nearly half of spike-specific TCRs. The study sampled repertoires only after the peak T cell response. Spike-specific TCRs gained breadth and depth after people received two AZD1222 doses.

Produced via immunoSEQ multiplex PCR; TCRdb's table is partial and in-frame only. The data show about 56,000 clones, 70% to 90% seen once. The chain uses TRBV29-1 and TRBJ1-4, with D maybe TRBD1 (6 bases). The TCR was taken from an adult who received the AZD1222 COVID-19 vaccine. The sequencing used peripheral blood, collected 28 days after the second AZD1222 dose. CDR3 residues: CSVVGGTNLNEKLFF. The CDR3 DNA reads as TGCAGCGTTGTAGGAGGGACAAACTTAAATGAAAAACTGTTTTTT.